One sample yielded the 4 T cell receptor beta chains listed below, sequenced in a study of shared T cell receptors in the human thymus. Clones were sequenced by immunoSEQ multiplex PCR, and TCRdb holds only the in-frame ones, with some missing. The sample lists about 380,000 clones, 85% to 95% seen once, with roughly 0.02% in the top ten. The sample comprised thymocytes. The receptors were sampled from a human donor.

V usage is TRBV14 and J usage is TRBJ2-1, with 8 bases that match TRBD2. The CDR3 runs to 16 residues. J lost 9 bases, V lost 5 bases, and 15 bases had no gene match. In germline, CDR1 is SGHDN, CDR2 FVKESK. Here the CDR3 DNA reads TGTGCCAGCAGCTGGAGGGGTAGCGGGATTACGGCTGAGCAGTTCTTC. It is translated as CASSWRGSGITAEQFF.

V gene TRBV9 combines with J gene TRBJ2-7; D is perhaps TRBD1 (6 bases). Germline CDR1 reads SGDLS; CDR2 reads YYNGEE. Trimming left V 0 bases short and J 0 bases short, with 10 bases between. The CDR3 sequence is 15 residues long. The DNA of the CDR3 is TGTGCCAGCAGCGTAGGACAGGAGAGCTCCTACGAGCAGTACTTC. This codes for CASSVGQESSYEQYF.

CDR3 sequence reads: CASSPRTGTYEQYF. The CDR3 nucleotides are TGTGCCAGCAGCCCCAGGACTGGTACCTACGAGCAGTACTTC. The V and J genes are TRBV11-1 and TRBJ2-7; perhaps TRBD2 as D (5 bases). Trimming pared 5 bases from V and 2 bases from J, leaving 13 bases between. The CDR3 is made up of 14 amino acids. The germline CDR1 and CDR2 sequences are SGHAT and FQDESV (reference sequence).

CDR3 sequence (DNA): TGTGCCAGCAGTACTAGCCCCGAGAATGAGCAGTTCTTC. The encoded protein is CASSTSPENEQFF. V gene TRBV28 combines with J gene TRBJ2-1; the D gene is possibly TRBD2 (6 bases). This CDR3 has 13 residues. With 5 bases removed from V and 7 bases from J, the gap between germline ends came to 12 bases. Germline loops: CDR1 MDHEN, CDR2 SYDVKM.